These T cell receptor beta chains were read from a single sample in a study of molecular identifiers for immune sequencing clone quantification. TCRdb used MiXCR to reprocess the PCR reads, holding one entry per CDR3 protein. Of tens of thousands of distinct CDR3 sequences listed, 24% are singletons. The material sequenced was naive CD8+ T cells from blood, with Jurkat cell RNA spiked in. The receptor source for this set is a human donor in good health. Some libraries in this study had Jurkat cell RNA spiked in. Both conserved end residues are trimmed from each CDR3.

v_call cdr3_aa
TRBV11-2 ASSLGGQETQY
TRBV7-9 AGSFIAGGRYNEQF
TRBV29-1 SVQLPRLLETQY
TRBV10-3 AISEWGDGTDTQY
TRBV5-1 ASIREPTRWAYNEQF
TRBV2 ASSEGGVQETQY
TRBV4-3 ASSQEGRETGELF
TRBV27 ASSEVGAADTQY
TRBV4-1 ASSQEVPGVADTQY
TRBV7-2 ASISSSYEQY
TRBV29-1 SVEVLAGGTGETQY
TRBV7-9 ASSAGITEAF
TRBV5-1 ASSTGQGRSGNTIY
TRBV4-1 ASSPTRENEKLF
TRBV7-8 ASSPIVGSYTQY
TRBV6-5 ASSEPLTDTQY
TRBV3-1 ASSQDSNTGELF
TRBV9 ASSAPRQETQY
TRBV20-1 SARSTANYEQY
TRBV19 ASSPRGRPQETQY
TRBV24-1 ATHGDGELF
TRBV29-1 SVGRTAATNEKLF
TRBV19 ASSIGGMNTEAF
TRBV7-9 ASSSHDAWDTEAF
TRBV27 ASSFGYRGHEQY
TRBV6-5 ASSPGPLEQY
TRBV5-1 ASSLSLAGSEQY
TRBV11-2 ASSSAGGYVATPY
TRBV2 ASRAGTSGIMDTQY
TRBV29-1 SVEDFTLNTEAF
TRBV9 ASSVGGLGGTGELF
TRBV4-1 ASSQAGQPNPEAF
TRBV2 AGRAYLSNQPQH
TRBV7-9 ASSSGQGGHQPQH
TRBV20-1 GAERLAVSSYEQY
TRBV6-5 ASSYSGAGNIQY
TRBV7-9 ASSVQETQY
TRBV11-2 ASSLPGQGYDEQY
TRBV6-2/TRBV6-3 ASSYPGLCSNQPQH
TRBV11-2 ASSPGGDSRREQV
TRBV7-6 ASSLAEGVDTQY
TRBV7-9 ASSQAGGSKNIQY
TRBV5-1 ASSSDPTSYEHY
TRBV12-3/TRBV12-4 ASSEDIDSNQPQH
TRBV12-3/TRBV12-4 ASSFEGASRKLF
TRBV4-1 ASSQVGNTDTQY
TRBV11-1 ASSLSGSGTVTYEQY